This T cell receptor beta chain was observed in a study of OX40 agonist ivuxolimab in advanced cancers. Whole-study context: Averaging 60 years in age, with a range of roughly 23 to 85, the cohort was about 83% male. Study-level points and caveats: CD8+ T cells (on average) carried more expanded clones than CD4+ T cells.

The CDR3 is 18 residues long. Some clones are missing from TCRdb's copy, which holds only in-frame ones; the method was immunoSEQ multiplex PCR. The profile covers some 96,000 clones, with around 89% appearing a single time and around 0.16% taken by the ten largest. Worth noting for this clone: Its antigen is not identified.

The sample here was CD4+ or CD8+ T cells sorted from blood, taken in a trial of the OX40 agonist ivuxolimab. The genes are TRBV21-1 and TRBJ2-7; the table gives TRBD2 as D, unverified against the DNA. TRBV21-1 is deemed a pseudogene. The TCR was taken from an adult with an advanced solid tumor such as melanoma, head and neck, liver or kidney cancer. CDR3 residues: CASSIPGTYQGSSYEQYF. CDR3 DNA sequence: TGTGCCAGCAGCATACCCGGGACTTATCAGGGATCCTCCTACGAGCAGTACTTC.